The 14 T cell receptor beta chains below come from one sample, sequenced in a study of blood T cell repertoires in COVID-19. The assay was immunoSEQ multiplex PCR, and TCRdb's table has in-frame clones only and misses some. The sample yields roughly 140,000 clones, approximately 80% seen once. The sample consisted of PBMCs or T cells enriched from blood (not recorded which). Receptor source: a woman aged 18-29 years who had been exposed to COVID-19.

The rearrangement joins TRBV24-1 to TRBJ1-2; the D is unclear. Germline V gene data show CDR1 as KGHDR and CDR2 as SFDVKD. This CDR3 has 14 residues. Deletions cut 0 bases from V and 2 bases from J, with 6 bases between. DNA for the CDR3: TGTGCCACCAGTGATTTGGCAGTAAACTATGGCTACACCTTC. Translation gives CATSDLAVNYGYTF.

The chain employs TRBV19 and TRBJ1-6, with D hard to call. This CDR3 region has 14 residues. From germline, CDR1 is LNHDA and CDR2 SQIVND (reference sequence). Trimming removed 5 bases at V and 6 bases at J, with 11 bases between. The CDR3 sequence is CASSPGVLNSPLHF. DNA of the CDR3: TGTGCCAGTAGTCCGGGAGTCCTTAATTCACCCCTCCACTTT. The complete variable domain, with remaining parts taken from reference TRBV19 and TRBJ1-6, reads DGGITQSPKYLFRKEGQNVTLSCEQNLNHDAMYWYRQDPGQGLRLIYYSQIVNDFQKGDIAEGYSVSREKKESFPLTVTSAQKNPTAFYLCASSPGVLNSPLHFGNGTRLTVT.

A single count supports this clone. The chain uses TRBV25-1 and TRBJ1-2; D is perhaps TRBD1 (5 bases). Between the trimmed V and J ends, which lost 5 bases and 5 bases, there was a span of 24 bases. CDR3 length: 17 residues. The germline V gene has CDR1 MGHDK and CDR2 SYGVNS. CDR3 amino acids: CASSSLPGHWGGYGYTF. DNA for the CDR3: TGTGCCAGCAGTTCTCTCCCGGGGCATTGGGGGGGGTATGGCTACACCTTC.

This chain links TRBV10-3 with TRBJ2-2; the D gene is possibly TRBD2 (5 bases). From germline, CDR1 is ENHRY and CDR2 SYGVKD. Trimming left V 10 bases short and J 3 bases short, with 12 bases between. This CDR3 region has 13 residues. CDR3 DNA sequence: TGTGCCACACGCGGGCAACACACCGGGGAGCTGTTTTTT. Protein: CATRGQHTGELFF.

The DNA for the CDR3 is TGTGCCAGCAGTTCCTTTCCCCCGGGACAGGGGGCGAACACCATATATTTT. Amino acid sequence: CASSSFPPGQGANTIYF. The chain uses TRBV28 and TRBJ1-3, with TRBD1 identical over 12 bases. The CDR3 has 17 amino acids. Losses at the gene ends were 4 bases for V and 7 bases for J; bases not matched to a gene: 11. Germline V gives CDR1 MDHEN, CDR2 SYDVKM.

This sequence joins TRBV11-3 and TRBJ2-2; 9 nucleotides line up with TRBD1. Germline-derived CDR1 and CDR2 are SGHNT and YENEEA. V dropped 5 bases and J dropped 7; count of bases not matched to a gene: 8. The CDR3 sequence is 15 residues long. CDR3 sequence reads: CASSPGQGRVGELFF. The CDR3 DNA follows: TGTGCCAGCAGCCCGGGACAGGGAAGGGTCGGGGAGCTGTTTTTT. The full variable domain, completed using reference TRBV11-3 and TRBJ2-2, is EAGVVQSPRYKIIEKKQPVAFWCNPISGHNTLYWYLQNLGQGPELLIRYENEEAVDDSQLPKDRFSAERLKGVDSTLKIQPAELGDSAVYLCASSPGQGRVGELFFGEGSRLTVL.

The chain is built from TRBV7-9 and TRBJ2-2; 8 nucleotides match TRBD1. Germline V gives CDR1 SEHNR, CDR2 FQNEAQ (reference sequence). The CDR3 loop spans 17 amino acids. J lost 1 base, V lost 4 bases, and 8 bases had no gene match. The CDR3 coding sequence is TGTGCCAGCAGCTCAGACAGGGGCGAGGGGAACACCGGGGAGCTGTTTTTT. Protein: CASSSDRGEGNTGELFF.

This clone was detected only once. This chain connects TRBV19 to TRBJ1-2; 7 bases match TRBD1. The length of the CDR3 is 14 residues. CDR1 is LNHDA, CDR2 SQIVND, per germline (reference sequence). The V segment lost 6 bases and the J segment 4 bases; nucleotides outside the gene matches: 8. CDR3 DNA sequence: TGTGCCAGTAGACCGGGACAGCCCTTCTATGGCTACACCTTC. It translates to CASRPGQPFYGYTF.

Details on this clone: Different DNA sequences within this sample yield the same CDR3. The chain employs TRBV5-4 and TRBJ2-5; the D gene is possibly TRBD1 (6 bases). Germline loops: CDR1 SGHNT, CDR2 YYREEE (reference sequence). The CDR3 length is 14 residues. Trimming shortened V by 3 bases and J by 2 bases, and 11 bases separated the two germline ends. The CDR3 sequence is CASSSQGSQETQYF. CDR3 bases: TGTGCCAGCAGCTCACAGGGTTCACAAGAGACCCAGTACTTC.

V is TRBV19 and J is TRBJ2-1; D gene unclear. Germline V lookup: CDR1 LNHDA, CDR2 SQIVND (reference sequence). The CDR3 totals 15 residues. V gave up 1 base and J gave up 0 bases, with 7 bases separating them. CDR3: CASSIVRSSYNEQFF. DNA for the CDR3: TGTGCCAGTAGTATAGTCAGAAGCTCCTACAATGAGCAGTTCTTC. Combining the CDR3 with reference TRBV19 and TRBJ2-1 gives the whole variable domain DGGITQSPKYLFRKEGQNVTLSCEQNLNHDAMYWYRQDPGQGLRLIYYSQIVNDFQKGDIAEGYSVSREKKESFPLTVTSAQKNPTAFYLCASSIVRSSYNEQFFGPGTRLTVL.

This clone is a singleton in its sample. This chain connects TRBV10-3 to TRBJ1-5; D perhaps matches TRBD1 (6 bases). CDR1 and CDR2 from the germline V gene are ENHRY and SYGVKD. V lost 10 bases to trimming and J lost 3 bases, with 16 bases between them. The CDR3 spans 14 residues. The CDR3 sequence is CATHTGLINQPQHF. CDR3 DNA: TGTGCCACCCACACAGGGTTGATCAATCAGCCCCAGCATTTT.

This clone has a single count. V is TRBV27 and J is TRBJ2-3, with 9 bases fitting TRBD2. The V gene's germline CDR1 is MNHEY and CDR2 SMNVEV (reference sequence). The CDR3 consists of 14 residues. V lost 5 bases, J lost 5 bases, and 5 bases stayed unmatched. The DNA for the CDR3 is TGTGCCAGCAGTCCCACGACTAGCGGAGATACGCAGTATTTT. It encodes CASSPTTSGDTQYF.

The chain carries TRBV12-3 or TRBV12-4 and TRBJ1-1; tentative D call: TRBD1 (6 bases). Trimming took 4 bases from V and 4 from J, leaving 7 bases between them. The CDR3 covers 12 residues. The CDR3 bases are TGTGCCAGCAGTTACAGGGTCACTGAAGCTTTCTTT. This translates into CASSYRVTEAFF.

The rearrangement uses TRBV2 and TRBJ2-7; D may be TRBD2 (5 bases). This CDR3 region has 15 residues. Germline CDR1 SNHLY, CDR2 FYNNEI. Trimming cost V 2 bases and J 2 bases, with 13 bases left between them. In DNA, the CDR3 is TGTGCCAGCAGTGAAACGGGGATCCCGACCTACGAGCAGTACTTC. Translation gives CASSETGIPTYEQYF. The complete variable domain, with remaining parts taken from reference TRBV2 and TRBJ2-7, reads EPEVTQTPSHQVTQMGQEVILRCVPISNHLYFYWYRQILGQKVEFLVSFYNNEISEKSEIFDDQFSVERPDGSNFTLKIRSTKLEDSAMYFCASSETGIPTYEQYFGPGTRLTVT.